The 25 T cell receptor beta chains presented below share a single source sample, sequenced in a study of molecular identifiers for immune sequencing clone quantification. TCRdb itself ran the PCR reads through MiXCR, one entry per CDR3 protein. Found here are about 65,000 distinct CDR3 sequences, approximately 18% of them singletons; the top ten hold roughly 1.5%. Sequenced material: naive CD8+ T cells from blood, with Jurkat cell RNA spiked in. Subset denoted: FACS-sorted CD8+CD4-CCR7+CD45RA+ naive T cells. These receptors were collected from a human donor in good health. Some libraries in this study had Jurkat cell RNA spiked in.

This clonotype occurred many times. The chain uses TRBV28 and TRBJ1-1; 7 positions agree with TRBD1. Per the germline V gene, CDR1 is MDHEN and CDR2 is SYDVKM. The CDR3 has 15 amino acids. Unmatched junction bases numbered 4, after V lost 2 bases and J lost 1 base. The CDR3 sequence: CASSLAGTANTEAFF. The CDR3 region has the DNA TGTGCCAGCAGTTTAGCCGGGACAGCGAACACTGAAGCTTTCTTT. The full variable domain, rest sourced from reference TRBV28 and TRBJ1-1, is DVKVTQSSRYLVKRTGEKVFLECVQDMDHENMFWYRQDPGLGLRLIYFSYDVKMKEKGDIPEGYSVSREKKERFSLILESASTNQTSMYLCASSLAGTANTEAFFGQGTRLTVV.

This clonotype was observed at least ten times. The CDR3 nucleotides read TGTGCCACCAGTGGGGCCAGTTCCCCCGGGGAGCTGTTTTTT. It encodes CATSGASSPGELFF. The chain combines TRBV24-1 with TRBJ2-2; D is unresolved. From germline, CDR1 is KGHDR and CDR2 SFDVKD. V lost 5 bases, J lost 6 bases, and 12 bases lay in between. The CDR3 runs to 14 residues.

The V gene is TRBV19, the J gene TRBJ2-1, with 7 bases aligning to TRBD2. V was clipped by 7 bases and J by 14 bases; unmatched bases: 20. The CDR3 totals 15 residues. Germline lookup yields CDR1 LNHDA and CDR2 SQIVND (reference sequence). The CDR3 DNA follows: TGTGCCAGTACCTCACTTTGGACTAGGGATTATCCTGAGTTCTTC. As protein: CASTSLWTRDYPEFF. Filled out from reference TRBV19 and TRBJ2-1, the complete variable domain reads DGGITQSPKYLFRKEGQNVTLSCEQNLNHDAMYWYRQDPGQGLRLIYYSQIVNDFQKGDIAEGYSVSREKKESFPLTVTSAQKNPTAFYLCASTSLWTRDYPEFFGPGTRLTVL.

The rearrangement joins TRBV6-2 or TRBV6-3 to TRBJ2-1; a weak D match, TRBD2 (5 bases). CDR1 is MNHEY, CDR2 SVGEGT, per germline. CDR3 size: 14 residues. V lost 7 bases to trimming and J lost 10 bases, with 20 bases between them. As DNA, the CDR3 is TGTGCCAGCACCGACCAGCTACTAGGGCCGGAGCAGTTCTTC. Residues: CASTDQLLGPEQFF.

V gene TRBV11-2 combines with J gene TRBJ2-1; 13 nucleotides line up with TRBD2. CDR3 size: 16 residues. CDR1 is SGHAT and CDR2 is FQNNGV in the germline V gene. The CDR3 sequence: CESARTSGRGLDEQFF. CDR3 bases: TGTGAAAGCGCTCGGACTAGCGGGAGAGGGTTGGATGAGCAGTTCTTC.

At least ten counts were recorded for this clonotype. The chain has TRBV6-2 or TRBV6-3 and TRBJ2-1; D remains unclear. V was pared by 2 bases and J by 7 bases, with 9 bases between. The CDR3 has 13 residues. CDR1 MNHEY and CDR2 SVGEGT come from the germline V gene. CDR3 loop: CASSYAQSNEQFF. CDR3 bases: TGTGCCAGCAGTTACGCCCAGTCAAATGAGCAGTTCTTC.

Comments on this clonotype: Lacking the conserved final phenylalanine or tryptophan, this CDR3 likely reflects a read error. This rearrangement joins TRBV11-3 to TRBJ2-1; maybe TRBD1 (5 bases). The CDR3 extends over 14 amino acids. Deletions cut 3 bases from V and 1 base from J, with 7 bases between. Germline V gene lookup returns CDR1 SGHNT and CDR2 YENEEA. CDR3 coding DNA: TGTGCCAGCAGCTTGGGGCGGTCCTACAATGAGCAGTTCTAC. Encoded protein: CASSLGRSYNEQFY.

This chain joins TRBV5-6 and TRBJ2-5; 7 bases match TRBD1. V shed 4 bases, J shed 2 bases, and the junction held 8 bases outside the gene matches. This CDR3 has 15 residues. Germline V CDR1 and CDR2: SGHDT, YYEEEE. This chain's CDR3 is CASSHSPGGQETQYF. CDR3 DNA sequence: TGTGCCAGCAGCCATAGCCCAGGGGGACAAGAGACCCAGTACTTC.

Remarks on this clonotype: With a much larger clone just one base away, this may be a read error. The chain combines TRBV7-9 with TRBJ1-1; D perhaps matches TRBD1 (5 bases). From germline, CDR1 is SEHNR and CDR2 FQNEAQ (reference sequence). This CDR3 has 15 residues. In DNA form, the CDR3 reads TGTGCCAGCAGGATATCAGGGCAAAAGAACACTGAAGCTTCCTTT. This translates into CASRISGQKNTEASF. Together with reference TRBV7-9 and TRBJ1-1, the CDR3 gives the full variable domain: DTGVSQNPRHKITKRGQNVTFRCDPISEHNRLYWYRQTLGQGPEFLTYFQNEAQLEKSRLLSDRFSAERPKGSFSTLEIQRTEQGDSAMYLCASRISGQKNTEASFGQGTRLTVV.

This clonotype was observed at least ten times. The rearrangement links TRBV24-1 to TRBJ2-7, with unresolved D. The CDR3 is 13 residues long. Trimming left V 3 bases short and J 4 bases short, with 9 bases between. From germline, CDR1 is KGHDR and CDR2 SFDVKD. For the CDR3, the DNA is TGTGCCACCAGTGATCCTCAGGAGTACGAGCAGTACTTC. Translated, it gives CATSDPQEYEQYF.

In the case of this clonotype: This CDR3 fails to terminate in the conserved phenylalanine or tryptophan, so it likely reflects a read error. The chain's CDR3 is CASSLGPLRGNEQFC. The CDR3 DNA sequence: TGCGCCAGCAGCTTGGGCCCACTGCGGGGGAATGAGCAGTTCTGC. This sequence joins TRBV5-1 and TRBJ2-1; 7 bases align to TRBD2. The germline CDR1 and CDR2 sequences are SGHRS and YFSETQ. This CDR3 comprises 15 residues. V dropped 0 bases and J dropped 7; count of bases not matched to a gene: 7.

About this clonotype: Lacking the conserved final phenylalanine or tryptophan, this CDR3 likely reflects a read error. This rearrangement joins TRBV2 to TRBJ1-2; no clear D. The CDR3 contains 12 residues. Trimming took 3 bases from V and 7 from J, leaving 9 bases between them. Germline-derived CDR1 and CDR2 are SNHLY and FYNNEI. The CDR3 loop reads CASSDTRTGYTL. The CDR3 coding sequence is TGTGCCAGCAGTGATACGAGGACTGGCTACACCCTC.

In this sample, this clonotype turned up many times. The V gene is TRBV19, the J gene TRBJ2-7; 10 bases align to TRBD2. Germline values: CDR1 LNHDA, CDR2 SQIVND (reference sequence). The CDR3 sequence is 16 residues long. V was clipped by 4 bases and J by 4 bases; unmatched bases: 10. CDR3 loop: CASSTPLAGEGYEQYF. The CDR3 DNA is TGTGCCAGTAGTACCCCGCTAGCGGGAGAAGGGTACGAGCAGTACTTC. The full variable domain, its missing parts supplied by reference TRBV19 and TRBJ2-7, is DGGITQSPKYLFRKEGQNVTLSCEQNLNHDAMYWYRQDPGQGLRLIYYSQIVNDFQKGDIAEGYSVSREKKESFPLTVTSAQKNPTAFYLCASSTPLAGEGYEQYFGPGTRLTVT.

Ten or more counts support this clonotype. The chain recombines TRBV28 with TRBJ2-3, with D uncertain. Trimming left V 5 bases short and J 0 bases short, with 6 bases between. The CDR3 consists of 13 residues. Germline CDR1 reads MDHEN; CDR2 reads SYDVKM. The CDR3 sequence: CASSPTSTDTQYF. The CDR3 bases are TGTGCCAGCAGTCCAACTAGCACAGATACGCAGTATTTT.

Many counts were recorded for this clonotype. The rearrangement links TRBV30 to TRBJ2-3; tentatively, D is TRBD1 or TRBD2 (6 bases each). There are 14 residues in the CDR3. The germline V and J ends were trimmed by 5 bases and 2 bases, with 14 bases remaining between them. Germline CDR1 reads GTSNPN; CDR2 reads SVGIG (reference sequence). CDR3 coding DNA: TGTGCCTGGTCCTGGGGGGCTCACACAGATACGCAGTATTTT. Protein sequence: CAWSWGAHTDTQYF.

Many counts were recorded for this clonotype. This rearrangement joins TRBV10-3 to TRBJ2-7, with 9 bases matching TRBD1. The junction had 6 bases not matched to a gene; V was cut back by 5 bases and J by 4 bases. The V gene's germline CDR1 is ENHRY and CDR2 SYGVKD. The CDR3 loop spans 14 amino acids. The CDR3 sequence: CAISHRDRDYEQYF. The CDR3 DNA reads TGTGCCATCAGTCACCGGGACAGGGATTACGAGCAGTACTTC.

This clonotype appeared many times. The chain has TRBV4-1 and TRBJ2-1; TRBD1 matches at 9 bases. This CDR3 contains 16 residues. V shed 3 bases, J shed 3 bases, and the junction held 6 bases outside the gene matches. Germline values: CDR1 MGHRA, CDR2 YSYEKL. CDR3 sequence (DNA): TGCGCCAGCAGCCAGCAAGACAGGGGGAGCTACAATGAGCAGTTCTTC. Protein sequence: CASSQQDRGSYNEQFF.

In its sample, this clonotype was seen many times. The chain couples TRBV29-1 to TRBJ2-7; 8 bases align to TRBD1. From germline, CDR1 is SQVTM and CDR2 ANQGSEA. Losses at the gene ends were 3 bases for V and 7 bases for J; bases not matched to a gene: 5. The CDR3 sequence is 12 residues long. CDR3: CSVDRGRGEQYF. In nucleotides, the CDR3 is TGCAGCGTTGACAGGGGGCGAGGAGAGCAGTACTTC.

Only a few counts were recorded for this clonotype. The chain links TRBV19 to TRBJ2-7; D is possibly TRBD1 (6 bases). V lost 6 bases and J lost 4, with 13 bases in between. The germline gives CDR1 LNHDA, CDR2 SQIVND (reference sequence). CDR3 length: 13 amino acids. The CDR3 sequence: CASSPGQQYEQYF. In DNA, the CDR3 is TGTGCCAGTAGCCCGGGACAACAATACGAGCAGTACTTC.

This chain connects TRBV12-3 or TRBV12-4 to TRBJ2-7; 7 nucleotides line up with TRBD1. The CDR3 extends over 15 amino acids. V shed 6 bases and J 4 bases; nucleotides not matched to a gene: 12. The CDR3 loop reads CASSSPPGQLYEQYF. In DNA form, the CDR3 reads TGTGCCAGCAGCTCCCCCCCGGGACAGCTGTACGAGCAGTACTTC.

This clonotype appeared many times. This rearrangement joins TRBV29-1 to TRBJ1-1, with D perhaps TRBD1 (5 bases). Germline CDR1 reads SQVTM; CDR2 reads ANQGSEA. V was pared by 6 bases and J by 1 base, with 12 bases between. This CDR3 contains 13 residues. The CDR3 is CSVAGTANTEAFF. DNA for the CDR3: TGCAGCGTCGCCGGGACGGCGAACACTGAAGCTTTCTTT.

This clonotype was seen ten or more times. The rearrangement links TRBV4-1 to TRBJ2-1, with unresolved D. CDR1 MGHRA and CDR2 YSYEKL come from the germline V gene. V lost 4 bases, J lost 0 bases, and 1 base lay in between. This CDR3 is built from 12 residues. Here the CDR3 reads CASSLSYNEQFF. CDR3 nucleotide sequence: TGCGCCAGCAGCCTCTCCTACAATGAGCAGTTCTTC.

This clonotype was counted at least ten times. V gene TRBV11-3 combines with J gene TRBJ2-1; 8 bases match TRBD1. The germline CDR1 and CDR2 sequences are SGHNT and YENEEA. V lost 5 bases and J lost 0; bases outside the gene matches: 6. The CDR3 spans 16 residues. CDR3 amino acids: CASSPWTGSSYNEQFF. The CDR3 DNA reads as TGTGCCAGCAGCCCCTGGACAGGGAGCTCCTACAATGAGCAGTTCTTC.

In its sample, this clonotype was seen many times. The V and J genes are TRBV10-2 and TRBJ1-6; TRBD1 is a possible D gene (6 bases). There are 14 residues in the CDR3. Germline V gene sequence: CDR1 WSHSY, CDR2 SAAADI. The germline V and J ends were trimmed by 8 bases and 6 bases, with 14 bases remaining between them. This CDR3 reads CASSVGGANSPLHF. In nucleotides, the CDR3 is TGCGCCAGCTCGGTGGGGGGGGCTAATTCACCCCTCCACTTT.

Comment on this clonotype: At one end, the junction sequence differs from germline, possibly due to a read error. The chain employs TRBV29-1 and TRBJ2-7; tentatively, D is TRBD1 (6 bases). CDR3 length: 13 residues. CDR1 SQVTM and CDR2 ANQGSEA come from the germline V gene. The DNA of the CDR3 is TGCGGCGCTAACACGGACAGAATCAACGAGCAGTGCTTC. Translated, it gives CGANTDRINEQCF.